The 24 T cell receptor beta chains below all came from one sample that was sequenced in a study of cytomegalovirus exposure and HLA in healthy donors. The PCR made use of 60 Vbeta and 13 Jbeta primers. Data came from immunoSEQ multiplex PCR; TCRdb stores just in-frame clones and leaves some out. The sample contains some 180,000 clones, about four fifths of which appear only once. The sample consisted of PBMCs. Source of these receptors: a female donor in good health and CMV-seronegative.

This clone occurred a few times. This rearrangement joins TRBV7-2 to TRBJ1-6, with 8 bases lining up with TRBD1. The germline V gene has CDR1 SGHTA and CDR2 FQGNSA. The V gene end was trimmed by 0 bases and the J gene end by 7 bases; junction bases not matched to a gene: 5. CDR3 size: 16 residues. For the CDR3, the DNA is TGTGCCAGCAGCTTAGCGGCAGGGGGCGTCAATTCACCCCTCCACTTT. Translation gives CASSLAAGGVNSPLHF.

This chain connects TRBV11-2 to TRBJ2-5; 11 bases fit TRBD2. The CDR3 spans 19 residues. With V trimmed by 5 bases and J by 9 bases, 23 bases remained unmatched. The germline V gene encodes CDR1 SGHAT and CDR2 FQNNGV. CDR3 in DNA: TGTGCCAGCAGCGTGGAAAGGTCCGGGACTAGCGGCCCTCCATTGTCCCAGTACTTC. This translates into CASSVERSGTSGPPLSQYF.

This chain links TRBV27 with TRBJ2-1; 15 bases match TRBD2. V shed 3 bases and J 4 bases; nucleotides not matched to a gene: 7. Germline loops: CDR1 MNHEY, CDR2 SMNVEV (reference sequence). There are 18 residues in the CDR3. CDR3 residues: CASSFTRTSGRDYNEQFF. The CDR3, as DNA: TGTGCCAGCAGTTTTACACGGACTAGCGGGAGGGATTACAATGAGCAGTTCTTC.

This clone showed up just a few times. The J gene is TRBJ2-5, the V gene TRBV7-2, with TRBD1 as a possible D gene (7 bases). Trimming pared 5 bases from V and 2 bases from J, leaving 12 bases between. Per the germline V gene, CDR1 is SGHTA and CDR2 is FQGNSA. The CDR3 contains 14 residues. The CDR3 DNA is TGTGCCAGCAGCGTCGGGGGACAGCAAGAGACCCAGTACTTC. Its protein product is CASSVGGQQETQYF. The full variable domain, rest sourced from reference TRBV7-2 and TRBJ2-5, is GAGVSQSPSNKVTEKGKDVELRCDPISGHTALYWYRQSLGQGLEFLIYFQGNSAPDKSGLPSDRFSAERTGGSVSTLTIQRTQQEDSAVYLCASSVGGQQETQYFGPGTRLLVL.

The chain couples TRBV2 to TRBJ2-2; TRBD1 matches 9 bases. The CDR3 sequence is 15 residues long. Germline V gene lookup returns CDR1 SNHLY and CDR2 FYNNEI. Trimming removed 3 bases from V and 6 bases from J; junction bases left unmatched: 5. The CDR3 DNA is TGTGCCAGCAGTGACTTCGGACAGGGGTCCGGGGAGCTGTTTTTT. Its translation is CASSDFGQGSGELFF.

CDR3 residues: CASSDGQVNTEAFF. The CDR3 coding sequence is TGTGCCAGCAGTGATGGACAGGTGAACACTGAAGCTTTCTTT. The chain uses TRBV6-1 and TRBJ1-1; 7 bases map to TRBD1. V was pared by 3 bases and J by 0 bases, with 1 base of the junction left unmatched. This CDR3 has 14 residues. CDR1 and CDR2 from the germline V gene are MNHNS and SASEGT.

Concerning this clone: At one end, the junction sequence differs from germline, possibly due to a read error. The chain joins TRBV7-9 to TRBJ2-7; D unclear. The CDR3 has 12 residues. Germline values: CDR1 SEHNR, CDR2 FQNEAQ (reference sequence). The chain's CDR3 is CSSEIRDYEQYF. The CDR3 DNA reads TGTTCCAGCGAGATAAGAGACTACGAGCAGTACTTC.

The J gene is TRBJ2-7, the V gene TRBV10-3; 12 nucleotides agree with TRBD2. Per germline, CDR1 ENHRY and CDR2 SYGVKD. This CDR3 has 17 amino acids. Germline trimming cut 2 bases from V and 4 bases from J; bases unmatched to any gene: 9. The CDR3 spells CAISEPTTSGGPYEQYF. Here the CDR3 DNA reads TGTGCCATCAGTGAGCCCACGACTAGCGGGGGACCTTACGAGCAGTACTTC.

This clone occurred a few times. V and J are TRBV5-1 and TRBJ1-3, with 8 bases fitting TRBD1. The CDR3 spans 17 residues. Trimming took 4 bases from V and 1 from J; bases not matched to a gene: 10. Germline-derived CDR1 and CDR2 are SGHRS and YFSETQ. The CDR3 region is CASSPRQGLISGNTIYF. In nucleotides, the CDR3 is TGCGCCAGCAGCCCTAGACAGGGGTTGATTTCTGGAAACACCATATATTTT. Using reference TRBV5-1 and TRBJ1-3 for the parts outside the CDR3, the full variable domain is KAGVTQTPRYLIKTRGQQVTLSCSPISGHRSVSWYQQTPGQGLQFLFEYFSETQRNKGNFPGRFSGRQFSNSRSEMNVSTLELGDSALYLCASSPRQGLISGNTIYFGEGSWLTVV.

This clone has a single count. CDR3 sequence: CASSSRYNEQFF. The CDR3 DNA sequence: TGTGCCAGCAGTTCGCGGTACAATGAGCAGTTCTTC. The chain recombines TRBV28 with TRBJ2-1, with unresolved D. The CDR3 runs to 12 residues. Trimming removed 4 bases at V and 4 bases at J, with 5 bases between. CDR1 is MDHEN, CDR2 SYDVKM, per germline.

The chain carries TRBV27 and TRBJ1-1; D may be TRBD1 (5 bases). The ends were cut back, 3 bases at V and 4 bases at J, with 12 bases in the middle. Germline CDR1 MNHEY, CDR2 SMNVEV (reference sequence). This CDR3 contains 14 residues. The CDR3 DNA reads as TGTGCCAGCAGTTTTGGTCAGGGTGTCACTGAAGCTTTCTTT. Its translation is CASSFGQGVTEAFF.

This clone has only one observation. The V and J genes are TRBV10-3 and TRBJ2-7; the D gene is possibly TRBD1 (6 bases). Deletions cut 4 bases from V and 3 bases from J, with 7 bases between. The CDR3 spans 12 residues. CDR1 and CDR2 (germline): ENHRY, SYGVKD. The CDR3: CAISGTDYEQYF. CDR3 nucleotides: TGTGCCATCAGTGGGACAGACTACGAGCAGTACTTC.

Comment on this clone: Other DNA sequences of this sample code for an identical CDR3. The genes are TRBV9 and TRBJ2-7; 10 bases match TRBD2. After removal of 2 bases from V and 2 bases from J, the junction contained 4 bases not matched to a gene. CDR1 and CDR2 (germline): SGDLS, YYNGEE. CDR3 length equals 15 residues. The CDR3 loop reads CASSVGSGGTYEQYF. CDR3 bases: TGTGCCAGCAGCGTGGGTAGCGGGGGGACCTACGAGCAGTACTTC.

The chain is built from TRBV7-9 and TRBJ1-5; D is perhaps TRBD1 (6 bases). V was clipped by 5 bases and J by 3 bases, with 14 bases between them. This CDR3 is built from 15 residues. The germline CDR1 and CDR2 sequences are SEHNR and FQNEAQ (reference sequence). In DNA, the CDR3 is TGTGCCAGCAGCCTCTATTCAGGGGACAATCAGCCCCAGCATTTT. Translated: CASSLYSGDNQPQHF.

The chain joins TRBV28 to TRBJ1-5; D might be TRBD1 (5 bases). This CDR3 spans 15 amino acids. Germline loops: CDR1 MDHEN, CDR2 SYDVKM. V gave up 7 bases and J gave up 0 bases, with 13 bases separating them. The CDR3 sequence is CASIADSYSNQPQHF. The CDR3 nucleotides are TGTGCCAGCATCGCCGACAGTTATAGCAATCAGCCCCAGCATTTT.

The chain carries TRBV9 and TRBJ2-2, with 9 positions matching TRBD1. This CDR3 region has 17 residues. Germline lookup yields CDR1 SGDLS and CDR2 YYNGEE. Unmatched junction bases numbered 8, after V lost 3 bases and J lost 2 bases. CDR3 DNA: TGTGCCAGCAGCGCGAACAGGGGGCTTGGTAACACCGGGGAGCTGTTTTTT. It translates to CASSANRGLGNTGELFF.

Regarding this clone: The DNA is left out, because the CDR3 cannot be placed on it with certainty; the CDR3 is given as TCRdb lists it. This sequence joins TRBV19 and TRBJ2-1; the DNA was not compared with TRBD2, the D call given in the table. The CDR3 sequence runs 14 residues, both termini included. CDR1 is LNHDA and CDR2 is SQIVND in the germline V gene (reference sequence). The CDR3 region is CASSSGLTKLEQFF.

This chain links TRBV7-6 with TRBJ1-5, with no clear D. The CDR3 is 15 residues long. The V end lost 5 bases, the J end lost 6 bases, and 17 bases lay between the germline ends. From germline, CDR1 is SGHVS and CDR2 FNYEAQ. CDR3 in DNA: TGTGCCAGCAGCCACCCGGACTCGGCAGGTCAGCCCCAGCATTTT. It translates to CASSHPDSAGQPQHF. The full variable domain, its missing parts supplied by reference TRBV7-6 and TRBJ1-5, is GAGVSQSPRYKVTKRGQDVALRCDPISGHVSLYWYRQALGQGPEFLTYFNYEAQQDKSGLPNDRFSAERPEGSISTLTIQRTEQRDSAMYRCASSHPDSAGQPQHFGDGTRLSIL.

The J gene is TRBJ2-5, the V gene TRBV7-3; D is possibly TRBD1 (5 bases). V gave up 4 bases and J gave up 1 base, with 10 bases separating them. CDR1 is SGHTA and CDR2 is FQGTGA in the germline V gene. This CDR3 is built from 14 residues. CDR3 bases: TGTGCCAGCAGCTCCGGACACGTCCAAGAGACCCAGTACTTC. It yields the protein CASSSGHVQETQYF.

The CDR3 sequence is CASSYGAGGFFYEQYF. DNA for the CDR3: TGTGCCAGCAGTTACGGGGCGGGAGGGTTTTTTTACGAGCAGTACTTC. The chain recombines TRBV6-5 with TRBJ2-7, with 9 positions matching TRBD2. CDR1 MNHEY and CDR2 SVGAGI come from the germline V gene. J was trimmed by 4 bases and V by 2 bases; bases with no gene match: 9. This CDR3 has 16 residues.

This chain's CDR3 is CASSPRTGSNGYTF. Here the CDR3 DNA reads TGTGCCAGCAGCCCTCGGACAGGGTCCAATGGCTACACCTTC. V is TRBV7-2 and J is TRBJ1-2, with 8 bases aligning to TRBD1. This CDR3 is 14 amino acids long. The trim removed 5 bases at V and 6 bases at J, leaving 8 bases unmatched. Germline V gene sequence: CDR1 SGHTA, CDR2 FQGNSA.

In the case of this clone: At one end the junction does not follow the germline gene, possibly because of a read error. V usage is TRBV7-9 and J usage is TRBJ1-1; D gene ambiguous. The length of the CDR3 is 14 residues. Germline CDR1 reads SEHNR; CDR2 reads FQNEAQ (reference sequence). The CDR3 here is CSSSRFGVNTEAFF. The CDR3 DNA reads TGTTCCAGCAGCCGTTTCGGAGTGAACACTGAAGCTTTCTTT.

The chain has TRBV19 and TRBJ2-3; the D is unclear. Trimming took off 3 bases at V and 1 base at J, with 8 bases between the two ends. The CDR3 is 14 amino acids. CDR1 and CDR2 from the germline V gene are LNHDA and SQIVND (reference sequence). In DNA, the CDR3 is TGTGCCAGTAGTATTGGCAGTGGCACAGATACGCAGTATTTT. It specifies CASSIGSGTDTQYF.

The chain carries TRBV7-9 and TRBJ2-1; 8 bases align to TRBD2. The CDR3 is 16 amino acids. CDR1 is SEHNR, CDR2 FQNEAQ, per germline (reference sequence). After removal of 5 bases from V and 7 bases from J, the junction contained 13 bases not matched to a gene. CDR3 sequence reads: CASSPNFPGGRNEQFF. DNA of the CDR3: TGTGCCAGCAGCCCAAATTTTCCGGGGGGGCGAAATGAGCAGTTCTTC.